The sequence of this TCR beta chain was determined in a study of cytomegalovirus exposure and HLA in healthy donors. The primer mix had 60 Vbeta and 13 Jbeta primers. Authors' data handling: A later analysis tallied about 80 million unique TCR beta chains, approximately 11 million of them shared. This table comes from immunoSEQ multiplex PCR, and its TCRdb copy is limited to in-frame clones, with some not included. That table is the source of V, J and clone size, and D and trimming were worked out from the DNA. The table shows approximately 210,000 clones, with about four fifths occurring only once. Germline loops: CDR1 MDHEN, CDR2 SYDVKM. The CDR3 loop spans 12 amino acids. Trimming stripped 6 bases from V and 4 bases from J, with 9 bases between.

The sequenced sample consisted of PBMCs. The V and J genes are TRBV28 and TRBJ1-2, with TRBD1 as a possible D gene (6 bases). The origin of this receptor is a woman aged 45-65 years in good health and CMV-seropositive. The CDR3 here is CASSQTGYGYTF. The CDR3 nucleotides are TGTGCCAGCAGCCAGACAGGCTATGGCTACACCTTC.